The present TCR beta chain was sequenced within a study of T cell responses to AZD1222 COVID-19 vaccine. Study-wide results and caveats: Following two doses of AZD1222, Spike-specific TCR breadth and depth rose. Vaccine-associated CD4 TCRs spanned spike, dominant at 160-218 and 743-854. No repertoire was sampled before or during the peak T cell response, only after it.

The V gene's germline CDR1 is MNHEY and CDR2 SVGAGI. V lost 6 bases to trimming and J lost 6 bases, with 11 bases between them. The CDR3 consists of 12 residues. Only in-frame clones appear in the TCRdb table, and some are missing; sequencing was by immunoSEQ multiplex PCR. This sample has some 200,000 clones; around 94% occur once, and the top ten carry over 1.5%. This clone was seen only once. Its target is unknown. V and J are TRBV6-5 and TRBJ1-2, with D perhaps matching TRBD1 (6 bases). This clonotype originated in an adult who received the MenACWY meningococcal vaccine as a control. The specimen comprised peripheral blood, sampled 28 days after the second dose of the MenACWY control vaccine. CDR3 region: CASRRPGDGYTF. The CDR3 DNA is TGTGCCAGCAGACGCCCAGGGGATGGCTACACCTTC.